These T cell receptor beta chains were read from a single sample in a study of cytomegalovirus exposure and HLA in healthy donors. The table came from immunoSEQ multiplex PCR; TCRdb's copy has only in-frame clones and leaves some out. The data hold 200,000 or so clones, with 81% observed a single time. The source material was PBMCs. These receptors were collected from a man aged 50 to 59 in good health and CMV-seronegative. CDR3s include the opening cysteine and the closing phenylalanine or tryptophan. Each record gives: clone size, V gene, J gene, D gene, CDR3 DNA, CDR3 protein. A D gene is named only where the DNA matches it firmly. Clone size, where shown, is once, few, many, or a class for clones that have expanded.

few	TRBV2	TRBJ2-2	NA	TGTGCCAGCAGTGTCGTGAACACCGGGGAGCTGTTTTTT	CASSVVNTGELFF
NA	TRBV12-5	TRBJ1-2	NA	TGTGCTAGTGGTTTGAGGGAGGGGGGTATTAACTATGGCTACACCTTC	CASGLREGGINYGYTF
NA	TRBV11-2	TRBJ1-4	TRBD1	TGTGCCAGCAGCCCCCAGGGACAGAAGGGAAATGAAAAACTGTTTTTT	CASSPQGQKGNEKLFF
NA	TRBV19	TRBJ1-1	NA	TGTGCCACTAGGGGAGCCGGGACAACGAGCACTGAAGCTTTCTTT	CATRGAGTTSTEAFF
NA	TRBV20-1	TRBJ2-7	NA	TGCAGTGCTACCCTGAGAGACGAGCAGTACTTC	CSATLRDEQYF
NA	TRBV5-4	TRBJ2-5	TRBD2	TGTGCCACCCAAGCGGGGGAGTGGGAGACCCAGTACTTC	CATQAGEWETQYF
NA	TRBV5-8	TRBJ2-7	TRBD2	TGTGCCAGCAGCGGACTAGCGGGGCTCTTTGACGAGCAGTACTTC	CASSGLAGLFDEQYF
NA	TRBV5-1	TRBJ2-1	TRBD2	TGCGCCAGCAGCCGAATCGGGGGGAAGGGCAATGAGCAGTTCTTC	CASSRIGGKGNEQFF
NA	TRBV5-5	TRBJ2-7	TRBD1	TGTGCCAGCAGCCAGGGGGCTGGGAACTACGAGCAGTACTTC	CASSQGAGNYEQYF
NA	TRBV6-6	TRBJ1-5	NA	TGTGCCAGCAGTTCCGGTCAGACTCGAGATCAGCCCCAGCATTTT	CASSSGQTRDQPQHF
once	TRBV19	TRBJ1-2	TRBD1	TGTGCCAGTAGTATACAACAGGGGGTTAACTATGGCTACACCTTC	CASSIQQGVNYGYTF
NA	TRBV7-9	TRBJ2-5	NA	TGTGCCAGCAGCTTGGAAAGGGAGGAGTACTTC	CASSLEREEYF
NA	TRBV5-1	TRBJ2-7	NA	TGCGCCAGCCAGAGGGGGTATACCGGGACACTAGAGAACTACGAGCAGTACTTC	CASQRGYTGTLENYEQYF
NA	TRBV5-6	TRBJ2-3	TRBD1	TGTGCCAGCAGCTTGTACGGGACAGTTACAGATACGCAGTATTTT	CASSLYGTVTDTQYF
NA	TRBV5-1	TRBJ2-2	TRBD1	TGCGCCAGTCGGACAGGGCCCACCGGGGAGCTGTTTTTT	CASRTGPTGELFF
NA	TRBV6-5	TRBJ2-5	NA	TGTGCCACCTCTGCCGGTTATACCCAGTACTTC	CATSAGYTQYF
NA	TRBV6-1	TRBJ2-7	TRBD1	TGTGCCAGTCCACCCGGGACAGGGGGTCGGGAGCAGTACTTC	CASPPGTGGREQYF
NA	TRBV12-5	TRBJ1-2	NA	TGTGCTAGTGGCTTTACAACTAACTATGGCTACACCTTC	CASGFTTNYGYTF
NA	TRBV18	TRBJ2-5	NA	TGTGCCAGCTCACCCGGGATGGAAGAGACCCAGTACTTC	CASSPGMEETQYF
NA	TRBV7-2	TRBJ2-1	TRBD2	TGTGCCAGCAGCTTAGCAACTAGCGGGGGGAGGAACAATGAGCAGTTCTTC	CASSLATSGGRNNEQFF
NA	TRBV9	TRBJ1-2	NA	TGTGCCAGCAGCCTTACACAGGAGTGGGCTTACGGCTACACCTTC	CASSLTQEWAYGYTF
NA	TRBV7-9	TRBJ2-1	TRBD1	TGTGCCAGCGTTCTACCCGGGACAGGGGCCCACAATGAGCAGTTCTTC	CASVLPGTGAHNEQFF
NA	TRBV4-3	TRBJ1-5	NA	TGCGCCAGCAGCGTTGAAACAGGGAACAATCAGCCCCAGCATTTT	CASSVETGNNQPQHF
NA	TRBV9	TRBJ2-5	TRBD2	TGTGCCAGCAGCTCCCCCGGGAGCGGGGGGGCCCCCGGCTACCAAGAGACCCAGTACTTC	CASSSPGSGGAPGYQETQYF